The present entry profiles one T cell receptor (beta chain) with its context. This clone was counted once. Its antigen is still unknown. Base qualities were left out, and no much larger clone turns up one base away. These data originate in a study of blood T cell repertoires in COVID-19 (TCRdb year 2020). Context from the whole study: Samples covering the acute and convalescent phases of COVID-19 were provided by collaborators in the United States, Italy and Spain. The prospective study material was composed of cDNA or gDNA derived from T cells, B-cell-depleted T cells, or PBMCs. Deeply sampled blood TCRbeta repertoires from subjects exposed to, actively infected with, or recovered from COVID-19 were included in the dataset. A freely available public database, intended as a resource for researchers studying the immune response to SARS-CoV-2, is where the repertoires were released. Samples were obtained from the ongoing ImmuneRACE study (first 160 participants) and from some 1,300 subjects provided by 6 global collaborators. Nearly every sample came with metadata listing a de-identified subject ID, COVID-19 status, age in years and sex. Where HLA class I and class II types were available, the types were taken from metadata supplied by the sample provider, not from assay-based typing. The investigation overall reported the following: The amount of clinical and demographic metadata varied by source and participant and was provided uncurated.

Collaborating institutions collected whole blood in K2EDTA tubes following their own protocols. For TCRbeta analysis, collaborators shipped samples as frozen whole blood, isolated PBMCs, or DNA extracted from either of those sample types. The immunoSEQ Assay, a bias-controlled multiplex PCR, was used to amplify TCRbeta CDR3 regions from genomic DNA. On the study's bioinformatics: Nucleated cell counts per sample were estimated from amplification of reference gene primers within the assay. Sequence reads were collapsed and filtered to measure the absolute abundance of every unique TCRbeta CDR3 rearrangement. For each sample, productive Simpson clonality was calculated as the square root of Simpson's diversity index over productive rearrangements. Entries here come from immuneACCESS through TCRdb and include only in-frame sequences with V and J called. Some clones fail to appear in such tables; in the studies checked, an unresolved V gene covers under half of the shortfall, and the cause of the remainder is unknown. That table gives V, J and clone size, and the DNA gave D and trimming. The sample table contains around 110,000 clones; only one count was recorded for 83% of them. Under 3% of the sample is held by the ten biggest clonotypes.

The sequencing sample was made of peripheral blood. The source of this sequence is a man aged 25-40 years with acute or convalescent COVID-19.

The DNA reads as follows: TGTGCCAGCAGCCCCCCGCGTGACACCTACGAGCAGTACTTC. Its translation reads: CASSPPRDTYEQYF. This receptor chain uses TRBV7-9 and TRBJ2-7, with no reliable assignment of the D segment. The CDR3 contains 14 residues, cysteine and phenylalanine counted. Only the CDR3 portion is preserved as DNA: 42 bases, with reading frame beginning at the first base. Trimming costs V 5 bases and J 2 bases, and their ends lie 13 bases apart. The germline V gene (reference sequence) supplies CDR1 SEHNR and CDR2 FQNEAQ.